This TCR beta chain was sequenced for a study of radiotherapy plus CTLA-4 blockade in lung cancer. Turning to the study itself: Objective responses were observed in more than 15% of patients, and disease control was achieved by approximately 32%.

Broader study findings: TCR clones from tumors expanded in blood after radiotherapy plus ipilimumab.

Generated by immunoSEQ multiplex PCR, the TCRdb table keeps only in-frame clones and is missing some. This table holds some 60,000 clones, 70% to 80% found once. Germline CDR1 reads MNHNY; CDR2 reads SVGAGI (reference sequence). The CDR3 contains 15 residues. On this clone: Its target is not known.

The chain has TRBV6-6 and TRBJ2-5; 14 bases agree with TRBD2. The assigned J gene may be wrong: the sequence end matches TRBJ2-7 better. Sequenced material: peripheral blood, taken from a patient treated with radiotherapy plus ipilimumab. This sequence was found in a human donor with non-small cell lung cancer who had a complete response to radiotherapy plus ipilimumab. CDR3 coding DNA: TGTGCCAGCACCCCGACTAGCGGGAGGGCCTACGAGCAGTACTTC. Protein product: CASTPTSGRAYEQYF.